This T cell receptor beta chain was sequenced during a study of blood T cell repertoires in COVID-19. V shed 4 bases, J shed 4 bases, and the junction held 13 bases outside the gene matches. The CDR3 totals 19 residues. Germline loops: CDR1 SGHRS, CDR2 YFSETQ. TCRdb's table, derived via immunoSEQ multiplex PCR, lists solely in-frame clones and lacks some. The data hold some 190,000 clones, with 82% observed a single time. The chain combines TRBV5-1 with TRBJ2-5; TRBD2 aligns across 16 bases. Sequenced material: peripheral blood. The TCR originated in a woman older than 75 with active or convalescent COVID-19. This CDR3 reads CASSPGTSGRAKYRETQYF. The CDR3 region has the DNA TGCGCCAGCAGCCCAGGGACTAGCGGGAGGGCCAAGTACCGAGAGACCCAGTACTTC.